The rows below give T cell receptor beta chains drawn from one sample of a study of blood T cell repertoires in COVID-19. Generated by immunoSEQ multiplex PCR, the TCRdb table keeps only in-frame clones and is missing some. The sample holds about 200,000 clones, around four fifths seen once. Sample: peripheral blood. The receptor set was obtained from a man in his sixties with COVID-19, enrolled during active disease. Both conserved end residues are part of each CDR3. A D gene is named only where the DNA matches it firmly. Clone size is given for some rows only: seen once, a few or many times, or a class if the clone is expanded.

DNA: TGTGCCAGCAGCCCGAGTTCGAACACTGAAGCTTTCTTT; CDR3: CASSPSSNTEAFF; D: NA; J: TRBJ1-1; V: TRBV9; size: once
DNA: TGTGCCAGCAGTGGAGACAACTCCTACAATGAGCAGTTCTTC; CDR3: CASSGDNSYNEQFF; D: NA; J: TRBJ2-1; V: TRBV2; size: once
DNA: TGTGCCAGCACCCTCGGGGTAGGGAGCTCTGGAAACACCATATATTTT; CDR3: CASTLGVGSSGNTIYF; D: NA; J: TRBJ1-3; V: TRBV14; size: NA
DNA: TGTGCCAGCAGTTTGACCGGGACAATGATCACTGAAGCTTTCTTT; CDR3: CASSLTGTMITEAFF; D: NA; J: TRBJ1-1; V: TRBV6-5; size: NA
DNA: TGTGCCAGCAGCTTAGAAGAAACAGGGTTCCACAATGAGCAGTTCTTC; CDR3: CASSLEETGFHNEQFF; D: NA; J: TRBJ2-1; V: TRBV7-9; size: once
DNA: TGTGCCAGCAGCGGACAGATTGATGGCTACACCTTC; CDR3: CASSGQIDGYTF; D: NA; J: TRBJ1-2; V: TRBV6-5; size: NA
DNA: TGTGCCAGCAGTGAACAGGGTCGGAATGAGCAGTTCTTC; CDR3: CASSEQGRNEQFF; D: NA; J: TRBJ2-1; V: TRBV6-1; size: NA
DNA: TGTGCCTGGGCCCCGACAGCTACAGATACGCAGTATTTT; CDR3: CAWAPTATDTQYF; D: NA; J: TRBJ2-3; V: TRBV30; size: once
DNA: TGTGCCAGCAGTTACTTACAGGGACAGCCCCAGCATTTT; CDR3: CASSYLQGQPQHF; D: NA; J: TRBJ1-5; V: TRBV6-2/TRBV6-3; size: NA
DNA: TGCGCCAGCAGCACAGGAGTACAAGAGACCCAGTACTTC; CDR3: CASSTGVQETQYF; D: NA; J: TRBJ2-5; V: TRBV5-1; size: NA
DNA: TGTGCCAGCAGTTCCCGGGGGTACGGGACCGGGGAGCTGTTTTTT; CDR3: CASSSRGYGTGELFF; D: NA; J: TRBJ2-2; V: TRBV5-4; size: NA
DNA: TGTGCCAGCAGCCCTAGGACAACTAACTATGGCTACACCTTC; CDR3: CASSPRTTNYGYTF; D: NA; J: TRBJ1-2; V: TRBV9; size: NA
DNA: TGTGCCAGCAGTCTTGTACTGACAACTTTGAACACTGAAGCTTTCTTT; CDR3: CASSLVLTTLNTEAFF; D: NA; J: TRBJ1-1; V: TRBV11-2; size: NA
DNA: TGTGCCAGCAGCACCCGGGGGGATGAGCAGTTCTTC; CDR3: CASSTRGDEQFF; D: NA; J: TRBJ2-1; V: TRBV21-1; size: NA
DNA: TGCAGTGCTAGTCCTGTCTACGGCTACACCTTC; CDR3: CSASPVYGYTF; D: NA; J: TRBJ1-2; V: TRBV20-1; size: NA
DNA: TGTGCCAGCAGTTCTAGCGGGATCGCAGATACGCAGTATTTT; CDR3: CASSSSGIADTQYF; D: TRBD2; J: TRBJ2-3; V: TRBV6-5; size: NA
DNA: TGTGCCAGCACCCTCGAGTCTAACACCATATATTTT; CDR3: CASTLESNTIYF; D: NA; J: TRBJ1-3; V: TRBV12-3/TRBV12-4; size: NA
DNA: TGTGCCAGCAGCCCCGGACGCGGGGGCCCAGCCAAAAACATTCAGTACTTC; CDR3: CASSPGRGGPAKNIQYF; D: NA; J: TRBJ2-4; V: TRBV7-9; size: NA
DNA: TGTGCCAGTAGTCGACCGGGACAGGGGGGACGGAATGAAAAACTGTTTTTT; CDR3: CASSRPGQGGRNEKLFF; D: TRBD1; J: TRBJ1-4; V: TRBV19; size: NA
DNA: TGTGCCAGCACCCCTGGTACAAGAAACTACAATGAGCAGTTCTTC; CDR3: CASTPGTRNYNEQFF; D: NA; J: TRBJ2-1; V: TRBV28; size: once
DNA: TGTGCCAGCAGCTTAGATTCGGACACCTACGAGCAGTACTTC; CDR3: CASSLDSDTYEQYF; D: NA; J: TRBJ2-7; V: TRBV11-2; size: NA
DNA: TGTGCCAGCTCACCCTCAGGGGGCAGCAATCAGCCCCAGCATTTT; CDR3: CASSPSGGSNQPQHF; D: TRBD1; J: TRBJ1-5; V: TRBV18; size: NA
DNA: TGTGCCAGCAGTTACGGTGCGGGAGGGCTGGGGTACGAGCAGTACTTC; CDR3: CASSYGAGGLGYEQYF; D: TRBD2; J: TRBJ2-7; V: TRBV6-5; size: NA
DNA: TGTGCCAGCAGCCCAGACGGGGGGCTGGGTGGCTACACCTTC; CDR3: CASSPDGGLGGYTF; D: NA; J: TRBJ1-2; V: TRBV7-2; size: NA
DNA: TGTGCCAGCAGCGTAGGGGACAGCTCTGGAAACACCATATATTTT; CDR3: CASSVGDSSGNTIYF; D: TRBD1; J: TRBJ1-3; V: TRBV9; size: NA
DNA: TGTGCCAGCAGTATTAAAAGACAGGGGGACACTGAAGCTTTCTTT; CDR3: CASSIKRQGDTEAFF; D: TRBD1; J: TRBJ1-1; V: TRBV14; size: few
DNA: TGTGCCAGCAGTTCCCTCCGGACTAGCGGCCTTAATGAGCAGTTCTTC; CDR3: CASSSLRTSGLNEQFF; D: TRBD2; J: TRBJ2-1; V: TRBV27; size: NA
DNA: TGTGCCAGCAGTAGTGCTCAGGGGGGAGGCTACACCTTC; CDR3: CASSSAQGGGYTF; D: TRBD1; J: TRBJ1-2; V: TRBV6-5; size: NA
DNA: TGTGCCTGGAGTGCCTTGGGGGTTCTCGGGGGGACGACCCAGTACTTC; CDR3: CAWSALGVLGGTTQYF; D: TRBD2; J: TRBJ2-5; V: TRBV30; size: few
DNA: TGTGCCAGCAGCCAGCAGAGGCGCGGCTACACCTTC; CDR3: CASSQQRRGYTF; D: NA; J: TRBJ1-2; V: TRBV14; size: NA